Shown below are 20 T cell receptor beta chains from a single sample sequenced in a study of cytomegalovirus exposure and HLA in healthy donors. PCR used 60 Vbeta primers and 13 Jbeta primers. Profiled with immunoSEQ multiplex PCR; TCRdb holds only in-frame clones, not every one. Among about 220,000 clones listed, 75% to 90% were seen once. The sample taken for sequencing was PBMCs. These receptors originate from a boy aged 2-15 years in good health and CMV-seronegative.

V and J are TRBV5-1 and TRBJ2-1; D is uncertain. In germline, CDR1 is SGHRS, CDR2 YFSETQ. V dropped 3 bases and J dropped 8 bases, with 18 bases sitting between them. The CDR3 runs to 15 residues. The CDR3 DNA reads TGCGCCAGCAGCTCTGGTTCCTCCGGCGCGGATGAGCAGTTCTTC. This gives the protein CASSSGSSGADEQFF.

This clone has only one observation. The rearrangement links TRBV9 to TRBJ1-3, with D possibly matching TRBD1 (6 bases). Germline V gene data show CDR1 as SGDLS and CDR2 as YYNGEE. V gave up 0 bases and J gave up 0 bases, with 13 bases separating them. The CDR3 extends over 17 amino acids. CDR3 bases: TGTGCCAGCAGCGTAGCGGGGGGCTCGAACTCTGGAAACACCATATATTTT. Its protein is CASSVAGGSNSGNTIYF. Complete variable domain (other parts from reference TRBV9 and TRBJ1-3): DSGVTQTPKHLITATGQRVTLRCSPRSGDLSVYWYQQSLDQGLQFLIQYYNGEERAKGNILERFSAQQFPDLHSELNLSSLELGDSALYFCASSVAGGSNSGNTIYFGEGSWLTVV.

The table lists this clone with a few counts. CDR3 in amino acids: CSVGWEGTEAFF. DNA of the CDR3: TGCAGCGTTGGCTGGGAGGGGACTGAAGCTTTCTTT. The chain uses TRBV29-1 and TRBJ1-1, with a tentative D call TRBD1 (5 bases). This CDR3 region has 12 residues. Trimming took off 4 bases at V and 5 bases at J, with 11 bases between the two ends. Germline assignment: CDR1 SQVTM and CDR2 ANQGSEA.

The chain couples TRBV6-1 to TRBJ2-7; no definite D call. Per the germline V gene, CDR1 is MNHNS and CDR2 is SASEGT. V lost 4 bases, J lost 1 base, and 11 bases lay in between. The CDR3 contains 14 residues. For the CDR3, the DNA is TGTGCCAGCAGTGCGGTGGCCGGGTCCTACGAGCAGTACTTC. Protein product: CASSAVAGSYEQYF.

The chain carries TRBV7-2 and TRBJ2-7, with TRBD2 identical over 7 bases. The V gene end was trimmed by 1 base and the J gene end by 6 bases; junction bases not matched to a gene: 3. CDR1 and CDR2 from the germline V gene are SGHTA and FQGNSA. The CDR3 covers 13 residues. CDR3 coding DNA: TGTGCCAGCAGCTTAGAGCGGGGCGGCGAGCAGTACTTC. Translating it yields CASSLERGGEQYF. Filled out from reference TRBV7-2 and TRBJ2-7, the complete variable domain reads GAGVSQSPSNKVTEKGKDVELRCDPISGHTALYWYRQSLGQGLEFLIYFQGNSAPDKSGLPSDRFSAERTGGSVSTLTIQRTQQEDSAVYLCASSLERGGEQYFGPGTRLTVT.

This chain's CDR3 is CSVGETGTPPRNIQYF. CDR3 nucleotides: TGCAGCGTTGGCGAGACAGGGACTCCCCCACGGAACATTCAGTACTTC. The chain couples TRBV29-1 to TRBJ2-4, with D possibly being TRBD1 (7 bases). CDR3 length equals 16 residues. V shed 4 bases and J shed 7 bases, with 23 bases lying between them. CDR1 and CDR2 (germline): SQVTM, ANQGSEA.

This sequence joins TRBV2 and TRBJ2-7, with 11 positions matching TRBD2. This CDR3 is 16 amino acids long. Germline loops: CDR1 SNHLY, CDR2 FYNNEI. The junction had 8 bases not matched to a gene; V was cut back by 5 bases and J by 2 bases. CDR3 residues: CASSRFTSGSTYEQYF. The DNA for the CDR3 is TGTGCCAGCAGTAGATTTACTAGCGGGAGTACCTACGAGCAGTACTTC.

The J gene is TRBJ1-2, the V gene TRBV28; possibly TRBD1 for D (6 bases). The V end lost 3 bases, the J end lost 7 bases, and 15 bases lay between the germline ends. CDR3 size: 14 residues. CDR1 and CDR2 (germline): MDHEN, SYDVKM. The DNA for the CDR3 is TGTGCCAGCAGTTTTTTACAGGGTTATTCTGGCTACACCTTC. Amino acids: CASSFLQGYSGYTF.

This rearrangement joins TRBV6-4 to TRBJ2-2; 9 nucleotides match TRBD2. V shed 0 bases and J 5 bases; nucleotides not matched to a gene: 4. The germline V gene has CDR1 MRHNA and CDR2 SNTAGT. This CDR3 is built from 16 residues. CDR3 residues: CASSDSPSGDTGELFF. In DNA form, the CDR3 reads TGTGCCAGCAGTGACTCCCCTAGCGGGGATACCGGGGAGCTGTTTTTT.

V usage is TRBV30 and J usage is TRBJ1-2; no clear D. In germline, CDR1 is GTSNPN, CDR2 SVGIG (reference sequence). Trimming stripped 8 bases from V and 0 bases from J, with 16 bases between. The CDR3 runs to 14 residues. The CDR3 DNA reads as TGTGCCCGCTCTGCGGGCAGCACTAACTATGGCTACACCTTC. Amino acid sequence: CARSAGSTNYGYTF.

This chain links TRBV2 with TRBJ2-3, with TRBD1 as a possible D gene (6 bases). Germline V gives CDR1 SNHLY, CDR2 FYNNEI. Trimming left V 4 bases short and J 4 bases short, with 12 bases between. This CDR3 spans 14 amino acids. The CDR3 reads CASSVGSGADTQYF. The CDR3 DNA reads TGTGCCAGCAGTGTGGGGTCAGGGGCAGATACGCAGTATTTT.

The V gene is TRBV6-6, the J gene TRBJ2-7; possibly TRBD2 for D (6 bases). The CDR3 contains 14 residues. The germline CDR1 and CDR2 sequences are MNHNY and SVGAGI (reference sequence). Between the trimmed V and J ends, which lost 5 bases and 7 bases, there was a span of 18 bases. The CDR3 spells CASSLRGEVKEQYF. CDR3 nucleotides: TGTGCCAGCAGTCTCCGCGGGGAGGTAAAGGAGCAGTACTTC.

The CDR3 reads CASSPTGTSYNEQFF. The CDR3 coding sequence is TGTGCCAGTAGCCCGACCGGGACTAGTTACAATGAGCAGTTCTTC. The chain joins TRBV19 to TRBJ2-1, with 8 bases identical to TRBD2. The CDR3 runs to 15 residues. The V gene end was trimmed by 6 bases and the J gene end by 4 bases; junction bases not matched to a gene: 8. The germline V gene encodes CDR1 LNHDA and CDR2 SQIVND (reference sequence).

The chain links TRBV5-1 to TRBJ2-2; perhaps TRBD1 as D (5 bases). Germline-derived CDR1 and CDR2 are SGHRS and YFSETQ. The CDR3 has 14 residues. V lost 7 bases to trimming and J lost 0 bases, with 10 bases between them. In DNA form, the CDR3 reads TGCGCCAGCGCGGACACTTCGAACACCGGGGAGCTGTTTTTT. Encoded protein: CASADTSNTGELFF.

The J gene is TRBJ1-5, the V gene TRBV6-1, with 7 bases fitting TRBD1. V trimming: 0 bases; J trimming: 6 bases; junction bases outside the gene matches: 17. The germline CDR1 and CDR2 sequences are MNHNS and SASEGT. This CDR3 region has 19 residues. The CDR3 region is CASSEAYGGPGGLFQPQHF. Here the CDR3 DNA reads TGTGCCAGCAGTGAAGCATACGGAGGGCCAGGGGGTTTGTTTCAGCCCCAGCATTTT.

Of note for this clone: Other DNA sequences of this sample code for an identical CDR3. The rearrangement links TRBV27 to TRBJ2-5; D is undetermined. There are 11 residues in the CDR3. Per the germline V gene, CDR1 is MNHEY and CDR2 is SMNVEV (reference sequence). Trimming removed 4 bases from V and 4 bases from J, with 4 bases in between. CDR3 region: CASSYGETQYF. DNA of the CDR3: TGTGCCAGCAGTTACGGAGAGACCCAGTACTTC.

This chain connects TRBV4-1 to TRBJ2-2, with TRBD2 matching over 13 bases. Germline lookup yields CDR1 MGHRA and CDR2 YSYEKL. Trimming at V came to 8 bases and at J to 4 bases, leaving 1 base not matched to a gene. The CDR3 spans 14 residues. CDR3 coding DNA: TGCGCCAGCCGACTAGCGGGAGGCACCGGGGAGCTGTTTTTT. This sequence encodes CASRLAGGTGELFF.

The chain joins TRBV7-8 to TRBJ1-5, with D hard to call. In germline, CDR1 is SGHVS, CDR2 FQNEAQ. V was shortened by 2 bases and J by 0 bases, with 14 bases between the two germline ends. This CDR3 has 17 residues. The chain's CDR3 is CASSLSSLSISNQPQHF. In DNA, the CDR3 is TGTGCCAGCAGCTTAAGTTCACTTTCAATTAGCAATCAGCCCCAGCATTTT.

The chain combines TRBV29-1 with TRBJ1-2, with 8 bases lining up with TRBD1. V shed 1 base and J 7 bases; nucleotides not matched to a gene: 5. The germline CDR1 and CDR2 sequences are SQVTM and ANQGSEA. CDR3 length equals 13 residues. This CDR3 is CSVEGQGAAGYTF. CDR3 DNA: TGCAGCGTTGAAGGGCAGGGGGCCGCTGGCTACACCTTC. The full variable domain, its missing parts supplied by reference TRBV29-1 and TRBJ1-2, is SAVISQKPSRDICQRGTSLTIQCQVDSQVTMMFWYRQQPGQSLTLIATANQGSEATYESGFVIDKFPISRPNLTFSTLTVSNMSPEDSSIYLCSVEGQGAAGYTFGSGTRLTVV.

This sequence joins TRBV30 and TRBJ2-2; unclear D gene. With 5 bases removed from V and 1 base from J, the gap between germline ends came to 14 bases. Germline CDR1 GTSNPN, CDR2 SVGIG (reference sequence). This CDR3 spans 15 amino acids. The CDR3 DNA follows: TGTGCCTGGGTTCTCCCCACTTGGAACACCGGGGAGCTGTTTTTT. It specifies CAWVLPTWNTGELFF.